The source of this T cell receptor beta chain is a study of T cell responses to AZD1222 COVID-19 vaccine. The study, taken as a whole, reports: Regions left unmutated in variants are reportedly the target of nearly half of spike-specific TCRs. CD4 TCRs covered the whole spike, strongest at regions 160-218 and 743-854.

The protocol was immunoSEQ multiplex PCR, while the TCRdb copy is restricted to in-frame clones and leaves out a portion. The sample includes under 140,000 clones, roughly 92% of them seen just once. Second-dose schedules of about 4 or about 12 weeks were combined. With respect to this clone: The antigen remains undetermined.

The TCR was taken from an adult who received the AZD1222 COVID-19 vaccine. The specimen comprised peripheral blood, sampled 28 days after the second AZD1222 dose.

This CDR3 is CASSGGQGGGGEQYF. The CDR3 region has the DNA TGCGCCAGCAGCGGAGGACAGGGGGGAGGTGGCGAGCAGTACTTC. The gene calls are TRBV5-1 and TRBJ2-7; 10 bases align to TRBD1. The CDR3 runs 15 residues. Looked up from germline, CDR1 is SGHRS and CDR2 is YFSETQ. Losses at the gene ends were 4 bases for V and 6 bases for J; bases not matched to a gene: 10.